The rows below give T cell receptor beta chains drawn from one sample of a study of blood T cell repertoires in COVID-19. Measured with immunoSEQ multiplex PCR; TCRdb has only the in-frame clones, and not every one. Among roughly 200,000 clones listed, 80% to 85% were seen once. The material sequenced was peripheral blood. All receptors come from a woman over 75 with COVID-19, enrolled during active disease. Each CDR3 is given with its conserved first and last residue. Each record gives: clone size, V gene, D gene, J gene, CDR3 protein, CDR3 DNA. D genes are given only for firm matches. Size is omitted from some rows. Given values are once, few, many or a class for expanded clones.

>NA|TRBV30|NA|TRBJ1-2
CAWKRAGDYGYTF
TGTGCCTGGAAAAGGGCAGGGGACTATGGCTACACCTTC
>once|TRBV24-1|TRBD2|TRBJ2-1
CATSDWTSGNYNEQFF
TGTGCCACCAGTGACTGGACTAGCGGGAACTACAATGAGCAGTTCTTC
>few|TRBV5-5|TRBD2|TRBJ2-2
CASSLRLAGVFGGELFF
TGTGCCAGCAGCTTACGCCTAGCGGGAGTGTTTGGCGGGGAGCTGTTTTTT
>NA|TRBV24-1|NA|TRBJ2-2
CATSAHPGELFF
TGTGCCACCAGTGCCCATCCAGGGGAGCTGTTTTTT
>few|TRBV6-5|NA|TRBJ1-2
CASTEQGINYGYTF
TGTGCCAGCACGGAACAGGGAATAAACTATGGCTACACCTTC
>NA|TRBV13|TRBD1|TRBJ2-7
CASSFLVALGTGSYEQYF
TGTGCCAGCAGCTTCCTGGTAGCTCTCGGGACAGGATCCTACGAGCAGTACTTC
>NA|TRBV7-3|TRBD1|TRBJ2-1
CASSRDRNNEQFF
TGTGCCAGCAGTCGGGACAGAAACAATGAGCAGTTCTTC
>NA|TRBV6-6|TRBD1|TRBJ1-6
CASSGRDRGNSPLHF
TGTGCCAGCAGTGGCCGCGACAGGGGGAATTCACCCCTCCACTTT
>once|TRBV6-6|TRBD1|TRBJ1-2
CASSSAPGTGLGYTF
TGTGCCAGCAGTTCCGCTCCCGGGACAGGGCTTGGCTACACCTTC
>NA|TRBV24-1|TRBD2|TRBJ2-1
CATSDSSGNSYNEQFF
TGTGCCACCAGTGACAGTAGCGGGAACTCCTACAATGAGCAGTTCTTC
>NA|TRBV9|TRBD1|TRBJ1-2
CASSVDLTGVGYTF
TGTGCCAGCAGCGTAGATTTGACAGGGGTTGGCTACACCTTC
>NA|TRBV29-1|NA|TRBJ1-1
CSVEGGGTEAFF
TGCAGCGTTGAAGGGGGGGGGACTGAAGCTTTCTTT
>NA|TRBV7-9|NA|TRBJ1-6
CASSLRGLGSPLHF
TGTGCCAGCAGCTTAAGGGGGTTGGGATCACCCCTCCACTTT
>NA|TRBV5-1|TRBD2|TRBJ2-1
CASSSGLAGAGYEQFF
TGCGCCAGCAGCTCGGGACTAGCGGGAGCTGGGTATGAGCAGTTCTTC
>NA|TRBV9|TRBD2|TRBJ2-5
CASSVGLAGETQYF
TGTGCCAGCAGCGTAGGGCTAGCGGGTGAGACCCAGTACTTC
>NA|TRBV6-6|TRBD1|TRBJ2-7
CASSYKWQGVGEQYF
TGTGCCAGCAGTTACAAATGGCAGGGGGTGGGGGAGCAGTACTTC
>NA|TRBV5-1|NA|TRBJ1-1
CASSPGNRPTEAFF
TGCGCCAGCAGCCCAGGTAACCGTCCGACTGAAGCTTTCTTT
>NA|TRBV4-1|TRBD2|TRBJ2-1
CASSQGLGTSGYNEQFF
TGCGCCAGCAGCCAAGGCCTTGGGACTAGCGGCTACAATGAGCAGTTCTTC
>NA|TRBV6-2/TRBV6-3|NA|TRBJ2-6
CASSVQGHSGANVLTF
TGTGCCAGCAGCGTCCAGGGGCACTCTGGGGCCAACGTCCTGACTTTC
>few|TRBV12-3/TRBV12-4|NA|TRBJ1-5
CASSYHNQPQHF
TGTGCCAGCAGTTATCACAATCAGCCCCAGCATTTT
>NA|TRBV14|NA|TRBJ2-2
CASRQWHNTGELFF
TGTGCCAGCAGACAGTGGCATAACACCGGGGAGCTGTTTTTT
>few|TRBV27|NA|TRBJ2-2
CASSLGGTGELFF
TGTGCCAGCAGTTTAGGAGGAACCGGGGAGCTGTTTTTT
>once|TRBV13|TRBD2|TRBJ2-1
CASTQWGLAGDGSSYNEQFF
TGTGCCAGCACCCAATGGGGTCTAGCGGGAGATGGGAGCTCCTACAATGAGCAGTTCTTC
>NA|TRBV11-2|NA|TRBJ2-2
CASSLGLGGELFF
TGTGCCAGCAGCTTAGGTCTCGGTGGGGAGCTGTTTTTT
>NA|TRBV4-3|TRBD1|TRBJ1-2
CASSVDLGTGYGYTF
TGCGCCAGCAGCGTAGATCTGGGGACAGGGTATGGCTACACCTTC
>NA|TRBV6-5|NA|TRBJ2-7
CASPTREYEQYF
TGTGCCAGCCCGACGAGGGAGTACGAGCAGTACTTC
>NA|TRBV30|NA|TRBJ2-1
CAWSPYRNEQFF
TGTGCCTGGAGTCCCTATCGCAATGAGCAGTTCTTC
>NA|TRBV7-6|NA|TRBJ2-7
CASSLASRFYEQYF
TGTGCCAGCAGCTTAGCCTCCAGGTTCTACGAGCAGTACTTC
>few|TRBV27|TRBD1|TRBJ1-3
CASALTGGSGNTIYF
TGTGCCAGCGCTTTGACAGGGGGCTCTGGAAACACCATATATTTT
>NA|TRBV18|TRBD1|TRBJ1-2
CASSPSSTGTGNGYTF
TGTGCCAGCTCACCCTCATCCACGGGGACAGGGAATGGCTACACCTTC
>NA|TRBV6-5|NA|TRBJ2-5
CASSYSGRSQETQYF
TGTGCCAGCAGTTACTCGGGCAGGTCCCAAGAGACCCAGTACTTC